What follows is one T cell receptor beta chain and its context. The data stem from a study of OX40 agonist ivuxolimab in advanced cancers. Whole-study context: The treatment was a fully human IgG2 OX40 agonist, ivuxolimab. Dose-escalation patients' cancers were hepatocellular carcinoma, melanoma, renal cell or head and neck cancer. Patients were 82.7% male with ages about 20 to 79, mean about 60.

Trimming took 1 base from V and 6 from J; bases not matched to a gene: 9. The germline gives CDR1 SGHAT, CDR2 FQNNGV. The CDR3 contains 16 residues. Data came from immunoSEQ multiplex PCR; TCRdb stores just in-frame clones and leaves some out. The sample has over 85,000 clones, over 85% seen once. The study sampled blood at baseline, cycle 4 day 1, and cycle 7 day 1. The gene calls are TRBV11-2 and TRBJ1-5; 7 nucleotides align to TRBD1. The clonotype originates from an adult with an advanced solid tumor such as melanoma, head and neck, liver or kidney cancer. Specimen: CD4+ or CD8+ T cells sorted from blood, collected in a trial of the OX40 agonist ivuxolimab. CDR3 sequence reads: CASSLGVTGEPQPQHF. CDR3 coding DNA: TGTGCCAGCAGCTTAGGGGTCACAGGGGAGCCTCAGCCCCAGCATTTT. The whole variable domain, filled in from reference TRBV11-2 and TRBJ1-5, reads EAGVAQSPRYKIIEKRQSVAFWCNPISGHATLYWYQQILGQGPKLLIQFQNNGVVDDSQLPKDRFSAERLKGVDSTLKIQPAKLEDSAVYLCASSLGVTGEPQPQHFGDGTRLSIL.